This T cell receptor beta chain comes out of a study of blood T cell repertoires in COVID-19. Study as a whole: The United States, Italy and Spain were the sources of the acute and convalescent COVID-19 samples. T cells, B-cell-depleted T cells, or PBMCs supplied cDNA or gDNA.

V was clipped by 2 bases and J by 2 bases, with 10 bases between them. The CDR3 spans 14 residues. CDR1 MNHNS and CDR2 SASEGT come from the germline V gene. Authors' processing steps: Scientists estimated how many nucleated cells there were by amplifying reference gene primers. Assay: immunoSEQ multiplex PCR; the TCRdb copy retains only in-frame clones and omits some. For V, J and clone size, that table is used; D and trimming come from the DNA. This table holds roughly 240,000 clones, 86% found once. The sequence was obtained from an elderly woman with COVID-19, enrolled during active disease. Material: peripheral blood. The chain is built from TRBV6-1 and TRBJ2-7; D is ambiguous. CDR3 sequence: CASSEIGAPYEQYV. The CDR3 DNA sequence: TGTGCCAGCAGTGAAATCGGAGCCCCCTACGAGCAGTACGTC.